This T cell receptor beta chain appears in the sequencing data of a study of blood T cells in healthy people across ages. Findings of the study overall: Long-lived and aged donors differed, with more naive CD4+ cells and higher diversity in the long-lived.

There are a few counts of this clonotype. As yet, its antigen is unknown. This CDR3 spans 16 amino acids. The V gene's germline CDR1 is MDHEN and CDR2 SYDVKM. The V end lost 3 bases, the J end lost 4 bases, and 16 bases lay between the germline ends. Sample donors were healthy Caucasian individuals that came from Russia, aged roughly 6 to 90. Primers used in a second PCR of about 6 to 11 cycles were a sample-barcoded 5' primer and a J-beta primer mix. One entry per CDR3 protein, called by TCRdb with MiXCR from the 5' RACE reads. The sample lists approximately 800,000 distinct CDR3 sequences; 35% to 50% were seen once.

What was sequenced was blood. The receptor's source is a man older than 75 in good health. The chain links TRBV28 to TRBJ2-1, with D perhaps assigned TRBD1 or TRBD2 (6 bases each). CDR3 region: CASSFTGAPGYNEQFF. As DNA, the CDR3 is TGTGCCAGCAGTTTTACGGGGGCCCCCGGTTACAATGAGCAGTTCTTC.